The 9 T cell receptor beta chains presented below share a single source sample, sequenced in a study of memory CD4+ T cells and cytomegalovirus serostatus. Single viable CD3+CD4+CD8-CD45RO+ cells were sorted as the memory CD4+ T cells. TCRdb's copy holds only in-frame clones and misses some; the assay was immunoSEQ multiplex PCR. This sample has under 80,000 clones, with 82% found just once. The specimen sequenced was memory CD4+ T cells from blood. The receptors here all came from an adult in good health and CMV-seronegative.

This clone has just one count. The CDR3 sequence: CASSLVGEGSPLHF. Here the CDR3 DNA reads TGTGCCAGCAGCTTGGTCGGGGAGGGTTCACCCCTCCACTTT. The chain carries TRBV5-4 and TRBJ1-6; D unresolved. The CDR3 covers 14 residues. Trimming pared 0 bases from V and 9 bases from J, leaving 10 bases between. Germline V gene sequence: CDR1 SGHNT, CDR2 YYREEE (reference sequence). The entire variable domain, with the rest obtained from reference TRBV5-4 and TRBJ1-6, is as follows: ETGVTQSPTHLIKTRGQQVTLRCSSQSGHNTVSWYQQALGQGPQFIFQYYREEENGRGNFPPRFSGLQFPNYSSELNVNALELDDSALYLCASSLVGEGSPLHFGNGTRLTVT.

In its sample, this clone was seen once. V usage is TRBV9 and J usage is TRBJ2-1; 14 bases are a match to TRBD2. Germline CDR1 SGDLS, CDR2 YYNGEE. CDR3 length equals 15 residues. J lost 10 bases, V lost 2 bases, and 5 bases had no gene match. DNA of the CDR3: TGTGCCAGCAGCGTTGGGACTAGCGGGGGTCGGGAGCAGTTCTTC. It specifies CASSVGTSGGREQFF.

In its sample, this clone was seen a few times. The chain has TRBV18 and TRBJ2-7; D may match TRBD1 or TRBD2 (6 bases each). V was trimmed by 2 bases and J by 3 bases, leaving 14 bases between them. Germline loops: CDR1 KGHSH, CDR2 LQKENI. The CDR3 contains 15 residues. CDR3 amino acids: CASSPGQGGSYEQYF. In DNA form, the CDR3 reads TGTGCCAGCTCACCAGGGCAAGGGGGGAGCTACGAGCAGTACTTC.

The chain is built from TRBV10-3 and TRBJ2-7; TRBD2 might be the D (8 bases). The germline gives CDR1 ENHRY, CDR2 SYGVKD. The CDR3 length is 16 residues. V lost 2 bases and J lost 7, with 21 bases in between. Here the CDR3 DNA reads TGTGCCATCAGTGAGCTTATGAACAGGGGCGGGGGGGAGCAGTACTTC. As protein: CAISELMNRGGGEQYF.

This clone appeared a single time. This rearrangement joins TRBV10-1 to TRBJ1-6; D uncertain. Germline V gives CDR1 WNHNN, CDR2 SYGVQD (reference sequence). Deletions cut 5 bases from V and 4 bases from J, with 6 bases between. The CDR3 has 13 amino acids. The CDR3 spells CASSQNYNSPLHF. The CDR3, as DNA: TGCGCCAGCAGTCAGAATTATAATTCACCCCTCCACTTT.

J is TRBJ2-1 and V is TRBV5-1; 9 bases line up with TRBD2. The CDR3 has 14 amino acids. V dropped 5 bases and J dropped 5; count of bases not matched to a gene: 5. CDR1 is SGHRS, CDR2 YFSETQ, per germline. The CDR3 reads CASSGGGANNEQFF. The DNA for the CDR3 is TGCGCCAGCAGTGGCGGGGGGGCCAACAATGAGCAGTTCTTC.

This clone was seen only once. The rearrangement joins TRBV5-6 to TRBJ1-2; maybe TRBD1 (6 bases). Trimming took off 4 bases at V and 2 bases at J, with 12 bases between the two ends. CDR1 and CDR2 (germline): SGHDT, YYEEEE. The CDR3 sequence is 14 residues long. The CDR3: CASSTPDRNYGYTF. CDR3 bases: TGTGCCAGCAGCACCCCGGACAGAAACTATGGCTACACCTTC.

This chain links TRBV27 with TRBJ1-1; D is unclear. The V end lost 2 bases, the J end lost 0 bases, and 7 bases lay between the germline ends. The CDR3 is 14 residues long. The germline V gene has CDR1 MNHEY and CDR2 SMNVEV (reference sequence). CDR3 loop: CASSLRGMNTEAFF. DNA of the CDR3: TGTGCCAGCAGTTTACGGGGAATGAACACTGAAGCTTTCTTT.

This clone was seen once. This sequence joins TRBV6-6 and TRBJ1-2; 8 nucleotides match TRBD1. The J segment lost 5 bases and the V segment lost 6 bases, leaving 8 bases of the junction unmatched. This CDR3 has 14 residues. Per germline, CDR1 MNHNY and CDR2 SVGAGI (reference sequence). The CDR3 region is CASSSQQGGYGYTF. The CDR3 bases are TGTGCCAGCAGCTCTCAACAGGGGGGATATGGCTACACCTTC.